Below, 2 T cell receptor beta chains from the same sample are listed, as sequenced in a study of lymphopenia after photon versus proton radiotherapy. Clones were sequenced by immunoSEQ multiplex PCR, and TCRdb holds only the in-frame ones, with some missing. This table holds 40,000 or so clones, less than 90% found once. Here the sequenced sample was peripheral blood, taken from a patient treated with photon-based radiotherapy. The source is a man in his forties with gastric cancer.

V gene TRBV7-1 combines with J gene TRBJ2-7; 9 bases map to TRBD2. TRBV7-1 is filed as an ORF, its function uncertain. V dropped 4 bases and J dropped 6; count of bases not matched to a gene: 10. This CDR3 has 15 amino acids. CDR3 coding DNA: TGTGCCAGCAGCTTAGCGGCTAGCGGGGTTACCGAGCAGTACTTC. The encoded protein is CASSLAASGVTEQYF.

This clone was detected only once. V and J are TRBV9 and TRBJ2-5; unclear D gene. Germline V CDR1 and CDR2: SGDLS, YYNGEE. V lost 2 bases, J lost 3 bases, and 11 bases lay in between. The CDR3 length is 14 residues. CDR3 nucleotide sequence: TGTGCCAGCAGCGTGGACGCAGGTGAAGAGACCCAGTACTTC. It translates to CASSVDAGEETQYF.